This T cell receptor beta chain appears in the sequencing data of a study of CD8+ T cells in alopecia areata. At the level of the study: Treatment comprised oral tofacitinib, 5 to 10 mg twice daily, in treated patients.

J lost 5 bases, V lost 2 bases, and 8 bases had no gene match. The CDR3 is 15 residues long. The germline CDR1 and CDR2 sequences are LNHDA and SQIVND (reference sequence). General study points: Patients shared TCRs less clearly than mice did, possibly for HLA-related reasons. Scalp sample data also include resident alphabeta T cells from normal skin. Lesional scalp displayed greater clonality than normal scalp, most notably in alopecia totalis/universalis.

Following extraction, RNA underwent reverse transcription to cDNA, which served as the sequencing template. The table came from immunoSEQ multiplex PCR; TCRdb's copy has only in-frame clones and leaves some out. The sample lists more than 200,000 clones, roughly two thirds occurring once. The sample holds a few counts of this clone. Its specificity is not known. The sample consisted of CD4+ T cells sorted from blood, taken at week 0. The clonotype was recovered from a human donor with alopecia areata. V gene TRBV19 combines with J gene TRBJ2-7; 8 positions match TRBD2. CDR3 DNA: TGTGCCAGTAGTATATACGGGGGGGGCCCCCACGAGCAGTACTTC. Residues: CASSIYGGGPHEQYF.